The next 27 T cell receptor beta chains were all read from a single sample in a study of Graves' ophthalmopathy and Graves' hyperthyroidism. The TCR beta CDR3 regions underwent amplification from RNA transcripts. An initial RT-PCR round employing HTBI primers preceded a second-round multiplex PCR. TCRdb re-analysed the multiplex PCR reads in MiXCR, keeping a single row per CDR3 protein. The sample yields more than 300,000 distinct CDR3 sequences, roughly 15% seen once. The source material was peripheral blood. Receptors originate from an adult woman with stable Graves' hyperthyroidism.

V is TRBV6-1 and J is TRBJ1-1; unclear D gene. The CDR3 runs to 15 residues. Germline V gene data show CDR1 as MNHNS and CDR2 as SASEGT. Trimming stripped 6 bases from V and 1 base from J, with 15 bases between. The CDR3 DNA reads TGTGCCAGCAGCTCTACCCACGACGGGAACACTGAAGCTTTCTTT. Translating gives CASSSTHDGNTEAFF.

This clonotype has a count of ten or more. The chain carries TRBV6-5 and TRBJ2-5; D might be TRBD1 or TRBD2, each matching 5 bases. Per the germline V gene, CDR1 is MNHEY and CDR2 is SVGAGI. Trimming took 5 bases from V and 4 from J, leaving 17 bases between them. The length of the CDR3 is 15 residues. The CDR3 DNA sequence: TGTGCCAGCAGTAACCGGGACGCCGTTTTAGAGACCCAGTACTTC. It is translated as CASSNRDAVLETQYF.

This clonotype was found many times. The chain employs TRBV6-2 or TRBV6-3 and TRBJ2-7; 7 bases are a match to TRBD1. Germline loops: CDR1 MNHEY, CDR2 SVGEGT. The CDR3 runs 16 residues. After removal of 5 bases from V and 0 bases from J, the junction contained 10 bases not matched to a gene. The CDR3 coding sequence is TGTGCCAGCAGTGGCATAGGACAGGCATCCTCCTACGAGCAGTACTTC. Amino acid sequence: CASSGIGQASSYEQYF.

This clonotype was detected only a few times. This may be a read error, as it is one base from a much larger clone. The chain uses TRBV28 and TRBJ2-7; the D gene is possibly TRBD2 (6 bases). The CDR3 contains 18 residues. Trimming pared 9 bases from V and 0 bases from J, leaving 27 bases between. Germline lookup yields CDR1 MDHEN and CDR2 SYDVKM. The CDR3 reads CASGEEERDRSVSYEQYF. The CDR3 region has the DNA TGTGCCAGTGGGGAGGAAGAAAGGGACCGATCCGTCTCCTACGAGCAGTACTTC.

This clonotype occurred many times. The chain combines TRBV7-8 with TRBJ2-5; TRBD2 matches at 15 bases. V trimming: 5 bases; J trimming: 4 bases; junction bases outside the gene matches: 5. The germline CDR1 and CDR2 sequences are SGHVS and FQNEAQ. The CDR3 extends over 16 amino acids. The CDR3 nucleotides are TGTGCCAGCAGCCGACGGACTAGCGGGAGGGGAGAGACCCAGTACTTC. Its protein is CASSRRTSGRGETQYF.

This clonotype was seen at least ten times. The CDR3, as DNA: TGTGCCAGCAGTAGACACGGACAGGGCGAATCACCCCTCCACTTT. This codes for CASSRHGQGESPLHF. The chain combines TRBV12-3 or TRBV12-4 with TRBJ1-6; 8 bases align to TRBD1. This CDR3 is 15 amino acids long. Trimming removed 5 bases from V and 10 bases from J; junction bases left unmatched: 10.

This clonotype was recorded many times. V and J are TRBV6-1 and TRBJ1-2, with 9 bases aligning to TRBD1. Germline lookup yields CDR1 MNHNS and CDR2 SASEGT. The CDR3 has 15 residues. The junction had 11 bases not matched to a gene; V was cut back by 7 bases and J by 5 bases. The CDR3 DNA is TGTGCCAGCACGTGGACAGGGGATTATCTTTATGGCTACACCTTC. It codes for CASTWTGDYLYGYTF.

Ten or more counts support this clonotype. This sequence joins TRBV27 and TRBJ2-7; 7 positions agree with TRBD1. The CDR3 sequence is 15 residues long. CDR1 MNHEY and CDR2 SMNVEV come from the germline V gene (reference sequence). With V trimmed by 3 bases and J by 4 bases, 9 bases remained unmatched. The CDR3 region has the DNA TGTGCCAGCAGTTTGGGACAGCCAGGGATATACGAGCAGTACTTC. It yields the protein CASSLGQPGIYEQYF.

The chain uses TRBV15 and TRBJ2-7; D perhaps matches TRBD1 (5 bases). The germline V gene encodes CDR1 LNHNV and CDR2 YYDKDF (reference sequence). The CDR3 is 17 amino acids. Trimming left V 0 bases short and J 0 bases short, with 15 bases between. The CDR3 loop is CATSRDGWGSSSYEQYF. DNA for the CDR3: TGTGCCACCAGCAGAGATGGCTGGGGCTCCAGCTCCTACGAGCAGTACTTC. Using reference TRBV15 and TRBJ2-7 for the parts outside the CDR3, the full variable domain is DAMVIQNPRYQVTQFGKPVTLSCSQTLNHNVMYWYQQKSSQAPKLLFHYYDKDFNNEADTPDNFQSRRPNTSFCFLDIRSPGLGDTAMYLCATSRDGWGSSSYEQYFGPGTRLTVT.

This clonotype came up many times. DNA for the CDR3: TGTGCCAGCAGTTACTCTGGAGTTTCGACAGATACGCAGTATTTT. Protein sequence: CASSYSGVSTDTQYF. The J gene is TRBJ2-3, the V gene TRBV6-5; the D is unclear. V dropped 0 bases and J dropped 3 bases, with 10 bases sitting between them. From germline, CDR1 is MNHEY and CDR2 SVGAGI. The CDR3 is 15 amino acids.

This clonotype was seen at least ten times. A read error may explain this, as a much larger clone is one base away. This chain joins TRBV6-2 or TRBV6-3 and TRBJ1-5; 7 nucleotides agree with TRBD1. The CDR3 runs 17 residues. Germline lookup yields CDR1 MNHEY and CDR2 SVGEGT. V lost 4 bases, J lost 6 bases, and 15 bases stayed unmatched. DNA for the CDR3: TGTGCCAGCAGTTCCGTATCCGGGACAGAGCCTTGTCAGCCCCAGCATTTT. Translation: CASSSVSGTEPCQPQHF.

There are many counts of this clonotype. The rearrangement joins TRBV28 to TRBJ1-1; D might be TRBD1 (5 bases). Germline CDR1 MDHEN, CDR2 SYDVKM. The V and J ends lost 5 bases and 1 base respectively, with 14 bases between them. The CDR3 sequence is 15 residues long. The CDR3 bases are TGTGCCAGCAGTCTGCGTGTGGGGGAGAACACTGAAGCTTTCTTT. Protein sequence: CASSLRVGENTEAFF.

This clonotype has ten or more counts. The genes are TRBV7-3 and TRBJ2-5; 9 nucleotides match TRBD1. Trimming cost V 2 bases and J 2 bases; bases outside gene matches: 3. Per the germline V gene, CDR1 is SGHTA and CDR2 is FQGTGA. The CDR3 totals 15 residues. CDR3 sequence reads: CASSLLGQGQETQYF. Here the CDR3 DNA reads TGTGCCAGCAGCTTATTAGGACAGGGGCAAGAGACCCAGTACTTC.

This clonotype was observed at least ten times. V is TRBV5-1 and J is TRBJ1-1, with D possibly being TRBD1 (5 bases). The CDR3 sequence is 14 residues long. Trimming stripped 8 bases from V and 2 bases from J, with 16 bases between. From germline, CDR1 is SGHRS and CDR2 YFSETQ. CDR3 sequence: CARPTREGNTEAFF. CDR3 nucleotides: TGCGCCAGACCAACCAGGGAAGGTAACACTGAAGCTTTCTTT.

As regards this clonotype: A much larger clone is a single base away; this may be a read error. The gene calls are TRBV4-2 and TRBJ1-5; the match to TRBD1 covers 12 bases. CDR1 is LGHNA and CDR2 is YNFKEQ in the germline V gene. The CDR3 has 15 residues. As DNA, the CDR3 is TGTGCCAGCAGCGGGACAGGGGGCTTAGGTCAGTCCCAGCATTTT. Residues: CASSGTGGLGQSQHF.

The rearrangement uses TRBV20-1 and TRBJ1-1; 8 bases are a match to TRBD1. With 4 bases clipped from V and 5 bases from J, the junction kept 6 bases outside the gene matches. The CDR3 is 13 residues long. Germline V gives CDR1 DFQATT, CDR2 SNEGSKA (reference sequence). The CDR3 loop reads CSAKTGVGTEAFF. Here the CDR3 DNA reads TGCAGTGCTAAGACAGGGGTGGGGACTGAAGCTTTCTTT.

This clonotype occurred a few times. A clone one base away is much larger, so this may be a read error. The J gene is TRBJ1-1, the V gene TRBV7-2, with 7 bases matching TRBD1. The CDR3 runs to 13 residues. Germline CDR1 and CDR2: SGHTA and FQGNSA. The CDR3 spells CASHFDRDTEACF. The CDR3 coding sequence is TGTGCCAGCCATTTCGACAGGGACACTGAAGCTTGCTTT. The entire variable domain, with the rest obtained from reference TRBV7-2 and TRBJ1-1, is as follows: GAGVSQSPSNKVTEKGKDVELRCDPISGHTALYWYRQSLGQGLEFLIYFQGNSAPDKSGLPSDRFSAERTGGSVSTLTIQRTQQEDSAVYLCASHFDRDTEACFGQGTRLTVV.

The V and J genes are TRBV9 and TRBJ1-6; D call uncertain. The CDR3 sequence is 11 residues long. Trimming removed 5 bases at V and 6 bases at J, with 3 bases between. Germline CDR1 SGDLS, CDR2 YYNGEE. CDR3 in amino acids: CASRSNSPLHF. The DNA for the CDR3 is TGTGCCAGCAGGAGTAATTCACCCCTCCACTTT.

The V and J genes are TRBV12-3 or TRBV12-4 and TRBJ2-7; D is uncertain. CDR3 length: 14 amino acids. V was cut by 0 bases and J by 2 bases, with 8 bases left in between. Here the CDR3 DNA reads TGTGCCAGCAGTTTAGCACTGGAGACCTACGAGCAGTACTTC. Protein: CASSLALETYEQYF.

Ten or more counts support this clonotype. At one end the junction does not follow the germline gene, possibly because of a read error. The chain is built from TRBV7-3 and TRBJ2-7; D might be TRBD2 (5 bases). The CDR3 totals 16 residues. From germline, CDR1 is SGHTA and CDR2 FQGTGA. The CDR3 DNA is TGTGCCAGCAGCTTAACGGTGGCTAGCAGCTCCTACGCGCAGTACTTC. This codes for CASSLTVASSSYAQYF.

This clonotype was recorded many times. The chain combines TRBV6-1 with TRBJ1-3; the D gene is possibly TRBD1 (6 bases). Germline CDR1 MNHNS, CDR2 SASEGT. This CDR3 has 15 residues. Deletions cut 5 bases from V and 4 bases from J, with 15 bases between. CDR3 coding DNA: TGTGCCAGCAGTCCCGTATTAGGGGGAGGAAACACCATATATTTT. As protein: CASSPVLGGGNTIYF.

This clonotype was counted at least ten times. V usage is TRBV28 and J usage is TRBJ2-3, with unresolved D. Germline V gives CDR1 MDHEN, CDR2 SYDVKM. Deletions cut 3 bases from V and 6 bases from J, with 16 bases between. The CDR3 contains 15 residues. The CDR3 spells CASSFGRRGIDTQYF. CDR3 nucleotides: TGTGCCAGCAGTTTTGGTAGAAGAGGAATCGATACGCAGTATTTT.

This clonotype was picked up many times. The rearrangement uses TRBV20-1 and TRBJ2-7; TRBD1 matches at 8 bases. The CDR3 runs to 12 residues. From germline, CDR1 is DFQATT and CDR2 SNEGSKA (reference sequence). The V gene end was trimmed by 6 bases and the J gene end by 5 bases; junction bases not matched to a gene: 6. The CDR3 spells CSATGQVDEQYF. The CDR3 nucleotides are TGCAGTGCCACGGGACAGGTTGACGAGCAGTACTTC.

This clonotype was seen repeatedly, ten times or more. The chain joins TRBV20-1 to TRBJ2-7; D possibly corresponds to TRBD1 (5 bases). The CDR3 runs 13 residues. Germline-derived CDR1 and CDR2 are DFQATT and SNEGSKA (reference sequence). V lost 3 bases and J lost 5, with 14 bases in between. The CDR3 DNA reads TGCAGTGCTAGCCAGGGATCATCCCACGAGCAGTACTTC. It specifies CSASQGSSHEQYF.

The chain employs TRBV6-5 and TRBJ2-5; 8 bases fit TRBD1. The germline CDR1 and CDR2 sequences are MNHEY and SVGAGI. With V trimmed by 6 bases and J by 4 bases, 7 bases remained unmatched. The CDR3 spans 14 residues. The DNA of the CDR3 is TGTGCCAGCAGAGGGCAGGGGGCTGGAGAGACCCAGTACTTC. It codes for CASRGQGAGETQYF.

J is TRBJ1-3 and V is TRBV4-1; no reliable D call. In germline, CDR1 is MGHRA, CDR2 YSYEKL. This CDR3 has 16 amino acids. V was trimmed by 1 base and J by 2 bases, leaving 12 bases between them. CDR3 sequence (DNA): TGCGCCAGCAGCCAAGTTCTCCGGAAAGCTGGAAACACCATATATTTT. Encoded protein: CASSQVLRKAGNTIYF.

This clonotype came up a few times. J is TRBJ2-7 and V is TRBV5-1; TRBD2 is a possible D gene (5 bases). The CDR3 consists of 15 residues. Trimming pared 4 bases from V and 0 bases from J, leaving 14 bases between. Germline V gives CDR1 SGHRS, CDR2 YFSETQ. CDR3 sequence (DNA): TGCGCCAGCAGCCCCCTTAGCGTGAGCTCCTACGAGCAGTACTTC. Its translation is CASSPLSVSSYEQYF.